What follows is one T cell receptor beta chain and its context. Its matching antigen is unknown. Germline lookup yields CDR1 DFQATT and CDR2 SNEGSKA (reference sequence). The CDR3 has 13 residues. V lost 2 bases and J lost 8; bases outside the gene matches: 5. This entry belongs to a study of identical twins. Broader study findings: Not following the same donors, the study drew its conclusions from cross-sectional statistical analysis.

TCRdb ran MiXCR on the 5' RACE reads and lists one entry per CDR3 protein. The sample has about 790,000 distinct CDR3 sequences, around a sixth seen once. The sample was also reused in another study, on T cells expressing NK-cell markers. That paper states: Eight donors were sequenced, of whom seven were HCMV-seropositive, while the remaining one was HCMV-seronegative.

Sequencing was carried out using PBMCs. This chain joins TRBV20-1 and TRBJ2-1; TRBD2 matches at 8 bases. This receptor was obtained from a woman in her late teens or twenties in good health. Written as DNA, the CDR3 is TGCAGTGCTAGATTACCGGGAGGGCATGAGCAGTTCTTC. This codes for CSARLPGGHEQFF.